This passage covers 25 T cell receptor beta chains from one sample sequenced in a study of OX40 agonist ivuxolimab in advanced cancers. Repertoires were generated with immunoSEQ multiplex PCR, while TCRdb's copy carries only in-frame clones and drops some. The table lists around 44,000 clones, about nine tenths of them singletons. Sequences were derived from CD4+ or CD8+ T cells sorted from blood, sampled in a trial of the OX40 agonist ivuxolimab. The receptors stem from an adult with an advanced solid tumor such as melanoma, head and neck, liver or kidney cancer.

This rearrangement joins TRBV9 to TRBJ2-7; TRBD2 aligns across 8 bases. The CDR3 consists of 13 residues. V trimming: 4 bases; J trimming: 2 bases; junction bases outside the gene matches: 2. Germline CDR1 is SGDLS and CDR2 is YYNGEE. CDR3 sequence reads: CASSTGGAYEQYF. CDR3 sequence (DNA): TGTGCCAGCAGCACCGGGGGGGCCTACGAGCAGTACTTC.

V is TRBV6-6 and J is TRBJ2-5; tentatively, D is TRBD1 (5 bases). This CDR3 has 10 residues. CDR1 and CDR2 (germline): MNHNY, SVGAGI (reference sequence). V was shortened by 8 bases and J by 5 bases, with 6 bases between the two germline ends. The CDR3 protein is CASQGETQYF. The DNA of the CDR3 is TGTGCCAGCCAGGGCGAGACCCAGTACTTC.

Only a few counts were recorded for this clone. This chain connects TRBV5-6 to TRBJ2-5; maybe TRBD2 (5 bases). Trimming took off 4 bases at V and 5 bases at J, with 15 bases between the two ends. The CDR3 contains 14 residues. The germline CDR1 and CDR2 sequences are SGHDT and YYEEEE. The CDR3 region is CASSTWEGGETQYF. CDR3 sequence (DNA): TGTGCCAGCAGCACCTGGGAAGGCGGGGAGACCCAGTACTTC.

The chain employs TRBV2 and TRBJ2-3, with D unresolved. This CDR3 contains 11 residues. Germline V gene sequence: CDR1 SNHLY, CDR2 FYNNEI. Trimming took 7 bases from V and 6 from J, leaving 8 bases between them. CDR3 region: CASTDRDTQYF. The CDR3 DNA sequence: TGTGCCAGCACCGATAGGGATACGCAGTATTTT.

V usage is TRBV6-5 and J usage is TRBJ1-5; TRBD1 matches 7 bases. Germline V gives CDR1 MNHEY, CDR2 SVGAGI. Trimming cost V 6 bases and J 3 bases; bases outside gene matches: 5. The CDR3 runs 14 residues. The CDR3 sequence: CASRPGQINQPQHF. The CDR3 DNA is TGTGCCAGCAGACCGGGACAGATCAATCAGCCCCAGCATTTT.

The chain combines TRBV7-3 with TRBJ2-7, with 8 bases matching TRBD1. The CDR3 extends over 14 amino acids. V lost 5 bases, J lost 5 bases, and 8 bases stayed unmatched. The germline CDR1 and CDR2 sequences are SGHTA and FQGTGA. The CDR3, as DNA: TGTGCCAGCAGCCCCCTGGGGACAGGACACGAGCAGTACTTC. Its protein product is CASSPLGTGHEQYF.

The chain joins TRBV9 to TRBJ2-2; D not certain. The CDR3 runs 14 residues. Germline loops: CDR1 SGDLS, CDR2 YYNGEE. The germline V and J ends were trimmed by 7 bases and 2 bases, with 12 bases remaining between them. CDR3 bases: TGTGCCAGCCTAGAGGACGGAAACACCGGGGAGCTGTTTTTT. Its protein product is CASLEDGNTGELFF.

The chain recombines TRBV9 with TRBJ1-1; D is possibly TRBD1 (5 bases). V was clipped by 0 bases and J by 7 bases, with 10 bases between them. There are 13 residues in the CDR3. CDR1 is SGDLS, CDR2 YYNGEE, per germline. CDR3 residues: CASSVGGLGEAFF. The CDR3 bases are TGTGCCAGCAGCGTAGGGGGCTTGGGTGAAGCTTTCTTT.

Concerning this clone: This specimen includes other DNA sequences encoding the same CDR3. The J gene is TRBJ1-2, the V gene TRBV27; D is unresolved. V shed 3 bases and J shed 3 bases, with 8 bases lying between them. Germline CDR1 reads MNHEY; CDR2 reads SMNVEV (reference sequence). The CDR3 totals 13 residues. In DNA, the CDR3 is TGTGCCAGCAGTTTTGGGCCAGACTATGGCTACACCTTC. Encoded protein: CASSFGPDYGYTF.

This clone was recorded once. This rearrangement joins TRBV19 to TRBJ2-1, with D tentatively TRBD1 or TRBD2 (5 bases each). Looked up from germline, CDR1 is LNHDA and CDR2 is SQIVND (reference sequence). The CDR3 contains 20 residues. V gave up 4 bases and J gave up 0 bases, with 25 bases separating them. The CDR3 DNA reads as TGTGCCAGTAGTACCCCTGAACTAGTGGGGGAAACAAGCTCCTACAATGAGCAGTTCTTC. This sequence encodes CASSTPELVGETSSYNEQFF.

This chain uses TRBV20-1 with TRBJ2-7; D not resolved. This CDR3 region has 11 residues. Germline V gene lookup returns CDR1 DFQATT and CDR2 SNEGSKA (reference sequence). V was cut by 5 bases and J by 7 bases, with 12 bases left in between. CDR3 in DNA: TGCAGTGCTCGAGCCCCCTTGGAGCAGTACTTC. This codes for CSARAPLEQYF.

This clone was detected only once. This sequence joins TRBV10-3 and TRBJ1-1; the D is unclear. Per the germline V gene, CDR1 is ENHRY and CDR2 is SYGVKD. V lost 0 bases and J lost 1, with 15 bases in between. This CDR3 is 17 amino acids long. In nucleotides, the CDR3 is TGTGCCATCAGTGAGTCGAGTTCCCGGGTCAGGAACACTGAAGCTTTCTTT. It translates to CAISESSSRVRNTEAFF.

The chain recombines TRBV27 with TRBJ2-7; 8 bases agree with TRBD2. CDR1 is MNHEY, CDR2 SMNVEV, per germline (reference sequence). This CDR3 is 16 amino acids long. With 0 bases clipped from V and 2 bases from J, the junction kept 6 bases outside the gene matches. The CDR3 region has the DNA TGTGCCAGCAGTTTATCTGCAGCGGGGGTTCCCTACGAGCAGTACTTC. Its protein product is CASSLSAAGVPYEQYF.

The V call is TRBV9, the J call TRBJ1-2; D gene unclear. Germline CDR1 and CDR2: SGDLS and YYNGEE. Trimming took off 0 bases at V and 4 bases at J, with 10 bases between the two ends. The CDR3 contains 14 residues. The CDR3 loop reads CASSVGAPGYGYTF. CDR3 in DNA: TGTGCCAGCAGCGTAGGCGCACCCGGCTATGGCTACACCTTC. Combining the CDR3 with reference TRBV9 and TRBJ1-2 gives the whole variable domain DSGVTQTPKHLITATGQRVTLRCSPRSGDLSVYWYQQSLDQGLQFLIQYYNGEERAKGNILERFSAQQFPDLHSELNLSSLELGDSALYFCASSVGAPGYGYTFGSGTRLTVV.

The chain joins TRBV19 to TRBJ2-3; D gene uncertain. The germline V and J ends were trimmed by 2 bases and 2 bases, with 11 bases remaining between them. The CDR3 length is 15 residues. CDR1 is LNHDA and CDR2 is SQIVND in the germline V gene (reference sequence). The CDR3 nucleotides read TGTGCCAGTAGTATATACCTAGTCTCCACAGATACGCAGTATTTT. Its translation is CASSIYLVSTDTQYF.

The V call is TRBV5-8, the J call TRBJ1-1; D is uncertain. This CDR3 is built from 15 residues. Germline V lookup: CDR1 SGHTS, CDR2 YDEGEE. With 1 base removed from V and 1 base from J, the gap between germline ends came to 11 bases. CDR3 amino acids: CASSLMGSSNTEAFF. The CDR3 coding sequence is TGTGCCAGCAGCTTGATGGGCAGTTCGAACACTGAAGCTTTCTTT.

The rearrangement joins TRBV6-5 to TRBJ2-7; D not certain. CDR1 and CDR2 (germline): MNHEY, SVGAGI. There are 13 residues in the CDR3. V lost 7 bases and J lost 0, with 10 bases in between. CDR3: CASNRLGSYEQYF. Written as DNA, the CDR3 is TGTGCCAGCAATAGGTTGGGCTCCTACGAGCAGTACTTC.

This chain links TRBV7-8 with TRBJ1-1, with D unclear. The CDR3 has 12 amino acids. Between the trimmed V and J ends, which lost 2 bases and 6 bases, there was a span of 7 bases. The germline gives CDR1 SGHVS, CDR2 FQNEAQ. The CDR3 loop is CASSLSSAEAFF. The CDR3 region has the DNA TGTGCCAGCAGCTTATCTTCGGCTGAAGCTTTCTTT.

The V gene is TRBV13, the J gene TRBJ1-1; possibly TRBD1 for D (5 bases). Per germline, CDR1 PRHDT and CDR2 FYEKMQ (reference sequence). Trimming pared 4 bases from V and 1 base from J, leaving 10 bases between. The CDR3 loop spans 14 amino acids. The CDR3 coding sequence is TGTGCCAGCAGCTCTGGGGGTCCGAACACTGAAGCTTTCTTT. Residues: CASSSGGPNTEAFF.

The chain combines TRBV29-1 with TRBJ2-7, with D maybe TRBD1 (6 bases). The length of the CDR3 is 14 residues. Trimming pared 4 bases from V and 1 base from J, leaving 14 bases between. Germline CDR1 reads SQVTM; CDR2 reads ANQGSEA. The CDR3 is CSVGGSGQSYEQYF. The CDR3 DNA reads TGCAGCGTTGGTGGTTCCGGACAGTCCTACGAGCAGTACTTC.

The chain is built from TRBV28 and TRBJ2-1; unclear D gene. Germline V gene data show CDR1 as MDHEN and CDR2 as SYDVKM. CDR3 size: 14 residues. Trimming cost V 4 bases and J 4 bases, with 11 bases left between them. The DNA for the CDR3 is TGTGCCAGCAGTTCCCCGAGAGGTTACAATGAGCAGTTCTTC. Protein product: CASSSPRGYNEQFF.

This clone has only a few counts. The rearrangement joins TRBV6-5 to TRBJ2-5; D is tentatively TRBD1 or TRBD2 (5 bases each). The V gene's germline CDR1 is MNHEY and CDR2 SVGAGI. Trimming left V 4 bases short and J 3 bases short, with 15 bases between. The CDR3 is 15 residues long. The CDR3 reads CASSSWGYREETQYF. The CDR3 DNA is TGTGCCAGCAGTTCTTGGGGGTATAGGGAAGAGACCCAGTACTTC.

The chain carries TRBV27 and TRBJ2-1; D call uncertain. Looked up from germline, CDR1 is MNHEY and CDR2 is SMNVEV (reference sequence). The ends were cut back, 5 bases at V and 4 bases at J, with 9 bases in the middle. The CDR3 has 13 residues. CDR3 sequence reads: CASSPDPYNEQFF. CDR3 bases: TGTGCCAGCAGTCCGGACCCTTACAATGAGCAGTTCTTC.

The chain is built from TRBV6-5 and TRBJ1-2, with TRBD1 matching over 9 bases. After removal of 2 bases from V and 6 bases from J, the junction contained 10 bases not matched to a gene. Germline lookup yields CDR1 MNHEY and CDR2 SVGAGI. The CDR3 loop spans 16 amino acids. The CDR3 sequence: CASSYRQGEGVDGYTF. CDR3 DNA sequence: TGTGCCAGCAGTTACCGACAGGGGGAAGGGGTCGATGGCTACACCTTC.

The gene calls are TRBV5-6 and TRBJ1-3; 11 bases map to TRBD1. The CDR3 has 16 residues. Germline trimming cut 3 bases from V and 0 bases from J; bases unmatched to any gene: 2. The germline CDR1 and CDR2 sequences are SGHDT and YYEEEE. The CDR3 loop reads CASSWGTGGSGNTIYF. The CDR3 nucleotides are TGTGCCAGCAGCTGGGGGACAGGGGGCTCTGGAAACACCATATATTTT. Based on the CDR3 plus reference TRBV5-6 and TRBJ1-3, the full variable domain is DAGVTQSPTHLIKTRGQQVTLRCSPKSGHDTVSWYQQALGQGPQFIFQYYEEEERQRGNFPDRFSGHQFPNYSSELNVNALLLGDSALYLCASSWGTGGSGNTIYFGEGSWLTVV.